Sequencing of this T cell receptor beta chain was carried out in a study of T cells in Graves' hyperthyroidism and ophthalmopathy. Amplified TCR beta CDR3 regions derived from RNA transcripts. HTBI primers drove first-round RT-PCR of the TCR CDR3. TCRdb reanalysed the multiplex PCR reads using MiXCR and keeps one entry per CDR3 protein. The sample shows fewer than 900,000 distinct CDR3 sequences, around 19% of them seen only once. Uncontrolled infection, other autoimmune disease, pregnancy or lactation led to exclusion. CDR1 is LGHDT and CDR2 is YNNKEL in the germline V gene (reference sequence). The V end was cut by 0 bases, the J end by 4 bases, with 12 bases between. This CDR3 region has 15 residues. This clonotype showed up many times. What it binds is not known. Whole-study findings and limits: A model using 13 V-J features told ophthalmopathy apart from stable hyperthyroidism.

This chain uses TRBV3-1 with TRBJ1-2; D not resolved. What was sequenced was blood. The TCR sequence derives from a woman aged 45-65 years with Graves' hyperthyroidism that later progressed to Graves' ophthalmopathy. The CDR3 loop reads CASSQELQDPYGYTF. The CDR3 DNA reads as TGTGCCAGCAGCCAAGAGCTACAAGACCCCTATGGCTACACCTTC.